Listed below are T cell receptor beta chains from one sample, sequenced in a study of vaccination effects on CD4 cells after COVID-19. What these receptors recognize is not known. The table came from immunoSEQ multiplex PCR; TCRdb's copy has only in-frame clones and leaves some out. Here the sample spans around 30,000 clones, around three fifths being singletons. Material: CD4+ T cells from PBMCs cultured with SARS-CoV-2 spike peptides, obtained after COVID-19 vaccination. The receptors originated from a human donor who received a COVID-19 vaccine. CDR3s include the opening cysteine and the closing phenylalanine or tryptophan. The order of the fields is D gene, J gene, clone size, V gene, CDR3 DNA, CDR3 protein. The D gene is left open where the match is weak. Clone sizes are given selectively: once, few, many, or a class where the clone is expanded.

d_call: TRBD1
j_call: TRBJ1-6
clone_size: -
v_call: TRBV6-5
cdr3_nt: TGTGCCAGCAGTTACTCCGGACAGGGGAATTCACCCCTCCACTTT
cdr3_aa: CASSYSGQGNSPLHF

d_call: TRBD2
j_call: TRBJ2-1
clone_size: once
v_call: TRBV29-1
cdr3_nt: TGCAGCGTTGGAATCGGGACTAGCGGATACAATGAGCAGTTCTTC
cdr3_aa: CSVGIGTSGYNEQFF

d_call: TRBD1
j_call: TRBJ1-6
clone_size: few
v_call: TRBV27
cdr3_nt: TGTGCCAGCAGTTCGGGACAGGGGTACTCACCCCTCCACTTT
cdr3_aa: CASSSGQGYSPLHF

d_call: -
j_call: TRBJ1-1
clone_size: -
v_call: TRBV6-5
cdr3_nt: TGTGCCAGCAGTTACCCCAGCCACACTGAAGCTTTCTTT
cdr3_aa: CASSYPSHTEAFF

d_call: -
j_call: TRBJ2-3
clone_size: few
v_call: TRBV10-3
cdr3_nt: TGTGCCATCAGTGGAGGGGGGGCCACAGATACGCAGTATTTT
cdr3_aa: CAISGGGATDTQYF

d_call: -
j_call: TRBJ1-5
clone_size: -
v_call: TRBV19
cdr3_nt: TGTGCCAGTCGACCCGGGGCGCGTATGTATCAGCCCCAGCATTTT
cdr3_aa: CASRPGARMYQPQHF

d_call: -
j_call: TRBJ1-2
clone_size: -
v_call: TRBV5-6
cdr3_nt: TGTGCCAGCAGCTTTCTTATGGAGGCGGGCTATGGCTACACCTTC
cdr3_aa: CASSFLMEAGYGYTF

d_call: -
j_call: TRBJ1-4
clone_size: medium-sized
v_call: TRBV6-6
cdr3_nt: TGTGCCAGCAGTTACCGAGGGGAAAATGAAAAACTGTTTTTT
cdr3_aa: CASSYRGENEKLFF

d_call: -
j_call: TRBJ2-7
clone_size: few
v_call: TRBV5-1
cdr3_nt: TGCGCCAGCCGGGACACCGCCTACGAGCAGTACTTC
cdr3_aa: CASRDTAYEQYF

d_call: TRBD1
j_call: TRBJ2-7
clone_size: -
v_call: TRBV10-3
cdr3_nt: TGTGCCATCAGTGAGGGCCGTACGACAGGGGTGGGCGAGCAGTACTTC
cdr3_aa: CAISEGRTTGVGEQYF

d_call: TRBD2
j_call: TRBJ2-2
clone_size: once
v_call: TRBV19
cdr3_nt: TGTGCCAGTAGTATCCTCTATCTAGCGGGGGGGCGTTTCTACACCGGGGAGCTGTTTTTT
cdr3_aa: CASSILYLAGGRFYTGELFF

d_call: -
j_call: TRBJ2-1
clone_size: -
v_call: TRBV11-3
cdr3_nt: TGTGCCAGCAGCTTCACCGTAGACAGCAATGAGCAGTTCTTC
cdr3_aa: CASSFTVDSNEQFF

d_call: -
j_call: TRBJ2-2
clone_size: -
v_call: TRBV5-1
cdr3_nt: TGCGCCAGCAGCTTGGCGGACATCCCGAACACCGGGGAGCTGTTTTTT
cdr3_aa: CASSLADIPNTGELFF

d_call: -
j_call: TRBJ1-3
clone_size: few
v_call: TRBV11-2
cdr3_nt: TGTGCCAGCAGCTTGACTGAGGACCGCGGAAACACCATATATTTT
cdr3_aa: CASSLTEDRGNTIYF

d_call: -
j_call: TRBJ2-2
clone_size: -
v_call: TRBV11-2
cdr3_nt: TGTGCCAGCAGCTTACGGAGGCAGGACGGGGAGCTGTTTTTT
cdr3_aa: CASSLRRQDGELFF

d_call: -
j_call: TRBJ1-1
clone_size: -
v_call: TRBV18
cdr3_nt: TGTGCCAGCTCACCAATGGGGCCCCTGAACACTGAAGCTTTCTTT
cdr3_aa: CASSPMGPLNTEAFF

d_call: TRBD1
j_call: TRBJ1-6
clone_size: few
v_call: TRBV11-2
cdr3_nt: TGTGCCAGCAGCTTACGGACAGGGCCCAATTCACCCCTCCACTTT
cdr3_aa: CASSLRTGPNSPLHF

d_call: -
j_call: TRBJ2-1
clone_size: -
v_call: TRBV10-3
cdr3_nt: TGTGCCATCAGCGAGGGAGGAACCTACAATGAGCAGTTCTTC
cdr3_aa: CAISEGGTYNEQFF

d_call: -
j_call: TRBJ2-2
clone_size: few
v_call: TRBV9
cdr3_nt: TGTGCCAGCAGCCCAGAAGGTAGCGGGGAGCTGTTTTTT
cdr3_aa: CASSPEGSGELFF

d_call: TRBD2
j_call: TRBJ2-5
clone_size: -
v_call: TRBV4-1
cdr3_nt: TGCGCCAGCAGCTTTCGACTAGCGGGAGGGGAGACCCAGTACTTC
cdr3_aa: CASSFRLAGGETQYF

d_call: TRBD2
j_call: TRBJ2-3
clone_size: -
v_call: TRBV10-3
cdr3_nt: TGTGCCATCAGCCTAGCGGACGCTAGCACAGATACGCAGTATTTT
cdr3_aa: CAISLADASTDTQYF

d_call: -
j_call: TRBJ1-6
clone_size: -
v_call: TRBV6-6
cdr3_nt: TGTGCCAGCAGACGATCTATTAGCTCCTATAATTCACCCCTCCACTTT
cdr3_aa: CASRRSISSYNSPLHF

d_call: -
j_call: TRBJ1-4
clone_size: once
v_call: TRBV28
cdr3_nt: TGTGCCAGCAGTTTGGACCAAGCAACTAATGAAAAACTGTTTTTT
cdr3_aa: CASSLDQATNEKLFF

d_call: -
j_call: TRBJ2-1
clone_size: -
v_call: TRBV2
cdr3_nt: TGTGCCAGCAGGCTAACCGGGACGGGGAACAATGAGCAGTTCTTC
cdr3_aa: CASRLTGTGNNEQFF

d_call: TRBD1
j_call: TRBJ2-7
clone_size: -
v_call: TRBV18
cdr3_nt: TGTGCCAGCTCACCCTCCGGGACAGGGCTAAACTACGAGCAGTACTTC
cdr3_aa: CASSPSGTGLNYEQYF

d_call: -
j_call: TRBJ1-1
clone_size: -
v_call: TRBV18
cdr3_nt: TGTGCTACCAACTCGCAGGGTTTGGACACTGAAGCTTTCTTT
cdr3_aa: CATNSQGLDTEAFF

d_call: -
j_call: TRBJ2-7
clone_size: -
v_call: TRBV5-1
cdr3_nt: TGCGCCAGCAGTCGGGTGGCTTACGAGCAGTACTTC
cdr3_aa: CASSRVAYEQYF

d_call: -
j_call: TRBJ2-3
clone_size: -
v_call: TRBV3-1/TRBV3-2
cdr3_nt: TGTGCCAGCAGCCAACCCCGGGCTAGGACGGATACGCAGTATTTT
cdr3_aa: CASSQPRARTDTQYF

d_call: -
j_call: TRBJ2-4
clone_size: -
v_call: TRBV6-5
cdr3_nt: TGTGCCAGCAGTTATTCATCCGGACAACCTAAAAACATTCAGTACTTC
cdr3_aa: CASSYSSGQPKNIQYF

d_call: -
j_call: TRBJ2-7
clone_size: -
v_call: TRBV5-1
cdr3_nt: TGCGCCAGCCGTCCGGGGGTCTCCTACGAGCAGTACTTC
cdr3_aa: CASRPGVSYEQYF

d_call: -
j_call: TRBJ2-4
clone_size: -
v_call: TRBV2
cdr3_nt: TGTGCCAGCAGTGTTGGCGGGTCCGATTACAAAAACATTCAGTACTTC
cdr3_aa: CASSVGGSDYKNIQYF

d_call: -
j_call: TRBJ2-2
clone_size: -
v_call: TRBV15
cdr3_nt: TGTGCCACCAGCAGAGATTACCCAGAAGCCGGGGAGCTGTTTTTT
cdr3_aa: CATSRDYPEAGELFF

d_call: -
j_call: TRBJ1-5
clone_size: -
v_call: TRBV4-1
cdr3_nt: TGCGCCAGCAGCCAAGGGTTCGGCAATCAGCCCCAGCATTTT
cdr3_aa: CASSQGFGNQPQHF

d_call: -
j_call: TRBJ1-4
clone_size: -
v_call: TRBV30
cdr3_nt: TGTGCCTGGAGGATGGAGTTCAGGAATGAAAAACTGTTTTTT
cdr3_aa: CAWRMEFRNEKLFF

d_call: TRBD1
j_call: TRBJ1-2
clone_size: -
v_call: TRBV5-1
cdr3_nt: TGCGCCAGCAGTTGGGACAGCTATGGCTACACCTTC
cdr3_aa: CASSWDSYGYTF

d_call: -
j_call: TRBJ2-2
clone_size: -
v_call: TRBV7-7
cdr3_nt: TGTGCCAGCAGCTTAACCCGGGATCGGAACACCGGGGAGCTGTTTTTT
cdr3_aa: CASSLTRDRNTGELFF

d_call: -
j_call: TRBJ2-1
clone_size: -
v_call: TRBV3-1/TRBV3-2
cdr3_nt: TGTGCCAGCAGCCAAGATCCCCATACGGGCGATGAGCAGTTCTTC
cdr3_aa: CASSQDPHTGDEQFF

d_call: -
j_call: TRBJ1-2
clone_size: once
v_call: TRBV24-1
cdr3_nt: TGTGCCACCAGTGACCAGGACTATGGCTACACCTTC
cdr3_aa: CATSDQDYGYTF

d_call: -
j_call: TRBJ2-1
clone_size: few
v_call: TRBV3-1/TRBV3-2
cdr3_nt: TGTGCCAGCAGCCAAGCTCCTAGCGCGGGTGTGGATGAGCAGTTCTTC
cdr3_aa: CASSQAPSAGVDEQFF

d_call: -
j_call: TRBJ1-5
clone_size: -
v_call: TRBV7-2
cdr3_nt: TGTGCCAGCAGCTTAGTACACGGGAGCAATCAGCCCCAGCATTTT
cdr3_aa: CASSLVHGSNQPQHF

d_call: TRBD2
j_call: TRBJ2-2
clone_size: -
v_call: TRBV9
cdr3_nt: TGTGCCAGCAGCGTGGCCCTAGCGGGGGAGAACACCGGGGAGCTGTTTTTT
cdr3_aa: CASSVALAGENTGELFF

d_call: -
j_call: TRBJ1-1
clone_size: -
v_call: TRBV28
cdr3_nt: TGTGCCAGCAGCATCCCGGGACGGCTTGAAGCTTTCTTT
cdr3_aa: CASSIPGRLEAFF

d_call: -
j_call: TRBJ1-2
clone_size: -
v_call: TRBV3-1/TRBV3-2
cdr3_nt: TGTGCCAGCAGACAAACTACCTCAGGATACGGCTACACCTTC
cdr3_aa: CASRQTTSGYGYTF

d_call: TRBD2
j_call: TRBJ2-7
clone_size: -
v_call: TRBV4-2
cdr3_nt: TGTGCCAGCAGCCCGGGACTAGCGGGAGAGAGTCGCTACGAGCAGTACTTC
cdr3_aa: CASSPGLAGESRYEQYF

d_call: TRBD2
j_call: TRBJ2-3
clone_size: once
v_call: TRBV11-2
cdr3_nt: TGTGCCAGCAGCCCCATAGCGGGAGCTAGCACAGATACGCAGTATTTT
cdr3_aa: CASSPIAGASTDTQYF

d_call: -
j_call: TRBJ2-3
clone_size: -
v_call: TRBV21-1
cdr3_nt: TGTGCCAGCAGCAAAGGGCGACTAGCGGGGGCTCCCGGAAATACGCAGTATTTT
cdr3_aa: CASSKGRLAGAPGNTQYF

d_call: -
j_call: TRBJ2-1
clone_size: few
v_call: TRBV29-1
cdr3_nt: TGCAGCGTCGGACGGTGGGATGAGCAGTTCTTC
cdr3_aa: CSVGRWDEQFF

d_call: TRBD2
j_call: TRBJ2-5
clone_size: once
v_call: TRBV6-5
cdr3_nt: TGTGCCAGCAGTTTACTAGCGATTTACCAAGAGACCCAGTACTTC
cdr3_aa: CASSLLAIYQETQYF